This entry concerns a single T cell receptor (beta chain). This sample was included in a study of blood T cells in healthy people across ages. The CDR3 covers 11 residues. V lost 6 bases, J lost 6 bases, and 1 base stayed unmatched. Germline V lookup: CDR1 DFQATT, CDR2 SNEGSKA (reference sequence). A sample-barcoded 5' primer and a J-beta primer mix were used in a second PCR of roughly 6 to 12 cycles. The template-switch adaptor, which had 12 random nucleotides, put a tag on each cDNA molecule. TCRdb re-called the 5' RACE reads through MiXCR, storing one row per CDR3 protein. This repertoire shows 1.5 million or so distinct CDR3 sequences, 42% found once; its top ten account for about 3.8%.

The sequenced material came from blood. The chain employs TRBV20-1 and TRBJ2-1; 8 bases map to TRBD2. The clonotype originates from a woman aged 18-35 years in good health. CDR3 loop: CSAGTSNEQFF. The DNA of the CDR3 is TGCAGTGCCGGGACTAGCAATGAGCAGTTCTTC.